This entry lists 7 T cell receptor beta chains sequenced from one sample in a study of shared clonotypes between healthy human individuals. TCRdb keeps only in-frame clones here, not all; method: immunoSEQ multiplex PCR. The table records a few million clones, more than 80% of them present only once. The sequencing sample was made of naive CD4+ T cells from PBMCs. The subset: CD45RA+ positively selected. The source is a man aged 18 to 30 in good health. Some clones in this sample may be carry-over from other donors' samples.

The rearrangement uses TRBV30 and TRBJ2-6; 9 bases agree with TRBD1. CDR1 is GTSNPN and CDR2 is SVGIG in the germline V gene (reference sequence). V trimming: 4 bases; J trimming: 1 base; junction bases outside the gene matches: 8. The length of the CDR3 is 17 residues. The CDR3 DNA reads TGTGCCTGGACCCCGGACAGGGGACCGTCTGGGGCCAACGTCCTGACTTTC. It specifies CAWTPDRGPSGANVLTF.

This CDR3 is CASSSLQSNTGELFF. CDR3 in DNA: TGTGCCAGCTCCAGCCTCCAATCGAACACCGGGGAGCTGTTTTTT. The chain couples TRBV18 to TRBJ2-2; D is undetermined. Trimming shortened V by 6 bases and J by 0 bases, and 11 bases separated the two germline ends. Germline V lookup: CDR1 KGHSH, CDR2 LQKENI. This CDR3 contains 15 residues.

J is TRBJ1-3 and V is TRBV10-3; D is possibly TRBD1 (5 bases). Germline CDR1 ENHRY, CDR2 SYGVKD. The CDR3 covers 14 residues. V was cut by 5 bases and J by 0 bases, with 8 bases left in between. The CDR3 DNA reads as TGTGCCATCAGTTCAGGGAGCTCTGGAAACACCATATATTTT. This sequence encodes CAISSGSSGNTIYF.

For this clone: Other DNA sequences in this specimen translate into the identical CDR3. The chain is built from TRBV5-1 and TRBJ1-1; 9 bases align to TRBD1. Per germline, CDR1 SGHRS and CDR2 YFSETQ. The CDR3 has 15 residues. J was trimmed by 2 bases and V by 3 bases; bases with no gene match: 5. The CDR3 spells CASSSGQGPNTEAFF. The DNA of the CDR3 is TGCGCCAGCAGCTCGGGACAGGGTCCTAACACTGAAGCTTTCTTT.

This clone was observed a few times. The CDR3 DNA sequence: TGTGCCAGCTCACGGGACACCGGGGAGCTGTTTTTT. It encodes CASSRDTGELFF. The chain recombines TRBV18 with TRBJ2-2, with D unclear. The ends were cut back, 4 bases at V and 3 bases at J, with 3 bases in the middle. The CDR3 is made up of 12 amino acids. CDR1 KGHSH and CDR2 LQKENI come from the germline V gene.

The genes are TRBV6-5 and TRBJ2-1, with a weak D call TRBD2 (5 bases). The CDR3 is 15 amino acids. The germline gives CDR1 MNHEY, CDR2 SVGAGI. Trimming pared 6 bases from V and 0 bases from J, leaving 12 bases between. Here the CDR3 DNA reads TGTGCCAGCAGCCTGGACTCGAGCTCCTACAATGAGCAGTTCTTC. Translated: CASSLDSSSYNEQFF.

This rearrangement joins TRBV11-3 to TRBJ2-5, with a weak D call TRBD1 (5 bases). The CDR3 sequence is 15 residues long. The germline gives CDR1 SGHNT, CDR2 YENEEA. Trimming left V 1 base short and J 2 bases short, with 11 bases between. CDR3 region: CASSLGSGQQETQYF. For the CDR3, the DNA is TGTGCCAGCAGCTTAGGTTCAGGGCAGCAAGAGACCCAGTACTTC.